This T cell receptor beta chain was captured in a study of T cells in localized non-small cell lung cancer. Study observations and caveats: Exceeding tumor, uninvolved adjacent lung had the highest T cell clonality. A median of approximately 57 clones ranked among the top 100 in tumor appeared in adjacent lung.

This CDR3 is built from 13 residues. Germline V CDR1 and CDR2: SGHAT, FQNNGV. V shed 1 base and J 10 bases; nucleotides not matched to a gene: 6. Regarding this clone: The antigen remains unidentified.

Assay used: immunoSEQ multiplex PCR; TCRdb lists only in-frame clones, some missing. The sample carries 25,000 or so clones, roughly 90% recorded once. Source: PBMCs, taken before any cancer treatment. The V gene is TRBV11-2, the J gene TRBJ1-1; 7 bases map to TRBD1. This sequence originates from a man aged 40 to 75 with stage II lung adenocarcinoma. CDR3 region: CASSLAGQGGAFF. In DNA form, the CDR3 reads TGTGCCAGCAGCTTAGCAGGTCAGGGGGGAGCTTTCTTT.